The T cell receptor (beta chain) under discussion was sequenced for a study of cytomegalovirus exposure and HLA in healthy donors. About the research overall: From HLA-typed donors, an early data release held some 80 million unique TCRs.

The PCR employed 60 Vbeta primers together with 13 Jbeta primers. Sequencing used immunoSEQ multiplex PCR; TCRdb keeps in-frame clones, though not all of them. This table holds roughly 62,000 clones, about 77% found once. The TCR comes from a woman aged 30 to 39 in good health and CMV-seronegative. Sequencing input: PBMCs.

The chain's CDR3 is CASSTPQGEGTDTQYF. CDR3 nucleotides: TGTGCCAGCAGTACGCCACAGGGGGAGGGGACAGATACGCAGTATTTT. This sequence joins TRBV28 and TRBJ2-3; D is possibly TRBD1 (8 bases). CDR1 is MDHEN and CDR2 is SYDVKM in the germline V gene. The length of the CDR3 is 16 residues. V lost 5 bases and J lost 3, with 18 bases in between.